What follows are 15 T cell receptor beta chains derived from one specimen sequenced in a study of cytomegalovirus exposure and HLA in healthy donors. PCR used 60 Vbeta primers and 13 Jbeta primers. Clones were read by immunoSEQ multiplex PCR, and TCRdb kept only the in-frame ones, dropping some. Among roughly 49,000 clones listed, roughly 76% were seen once. Sequenced material: PBMCs. Receptors originate from a woman between 40 and 55 years old in good health and CMV-seropositive.

The CDR3 reads CASSLVGERETQYF. In DNA, the CDR3 is TGTGCCAGCAGCTTGGTTGGGGAGCGGGAGACCCAGTACTTC. The chain recombines TRBV5-4 with TRBJ2-5; D might be TRBD2 (5 bases). Germline loops: CDR1 SGHNT, CDR2 YYREEE (reference sequence). V was shortened by 0 bases and J by 5 bases, with 11 bases between the two germline ends. The CDR3 loop spans 14 amino acids.

This clone was detected only once. This chain links TRBV6-5 with TRBJ2-7, with 7 bases matching TRBD1. Germline CDR1 MNHEY, CDR2 SVGAGI. The CDR3 sequence is 13 residues long. Trimming removed 6 bases from V and 9 bases from J; junction bases left unmatched: 11. The CDR3 DNA reads as TGTGCCAGCAGGACGGACACGACAGGGACGCAGTACTTC. It is translated as CASRTDTTGTQYF.

This chain joins TRBV30 and TRBJ2-5, with TRBD2 as a possible D gene (6 bases). The assigned J gene may be wrong: the sequence end matches TRBJ2-7 better. Germline values: CDR1 GTSNPN, CDR2 SVGIG (reference sequence). The CDR3 consists of 12 residues. As DNA, the CDR3 is TGTGCCCCGGAGGGGCACTCCTACGAGCAGTACTTC. Its protein product is CAPEGHSYEQYF.

The V call is TRBV30, the J call TRBJ1-4, with a weak D call TRBD1 (5 bases). This CDR3 is built from 14 residues. Germline CDR1 reads GTSNPN; CDR2 reads SVGIG (reference sequence). The V gene lost 5 bases and the J gene lost 2 bases, with 12 bases spanning the gap. CDR3 bases: TGTGCCTGGGGAGTGGGGGGTACTAATGAAAAACTGTTTTTT. The encoded protein is CAWGVGGTNEKLFF.

Only one count was recorded for this clone. The chain joins TRBV30 to TRBJ1-1; D is ambiguous. CDR1 and CDR2 from the germline V gene are GTSNPN and SVGIG (reference sequence). The CDR3 spans 14 residues. V was clipped by 4 bases and J by 3 bases, with 15 bases between them. Written as DNA, the CDR3 is TGTGCCTGGACCGTTCCAGTGATGGACACTGAAGCTTTCTTT. This gives the protein CAWTVPVMDTEAFF.

The chain recombines TRBV2 with TRBJ2-6; D perhaps matches TRBD2 (5 bases). Trimming pared 11 bases from V and 2 bases from J, leaving 7 bases between. The CDR3 runs to 12 residues. Looked up from germline, CDR1 is SNHLY and CDR2 is FYNNEI. The CDR3 nucleotides read TGTGCCTCCGGGACTGGGGCCAACGTCCTGACTTTC. Its protein product is CASGTGANVLTF.

This clone has only one observation. The rearrangement joins TRBV19 to TRBJ1-1, with 11 bases that match TRBD1. V lost 3 bases, J lost 6 bases, and 3 bases stayed unmatched. The CDR3 has 14 residues. From germline, CDR1 is LNHDA and CDR2 SQIVND (reference sequence). The CDR3 region is CASSMDRGLPEAFF. The DNA for the CDR3 is TGTGCCAGTAGTATGGACAGGGGGCTTCCTGAAGCTTTCTTT.

V is TRBV28 and J is TRBJ1-6; D remains unclear. The CDR3 is 13 residues long. Germline CDR1 and CDR2: MDHEN and SYDVKM. Trimming cost V 3 bases and J 8 bases, with 8 bases left between them. CDR3 DNA: TGTGCCAGCAGTTTCGGGATCTATTCACCCCTCCACTTT. Its translation is CASSFGIYSPLHF.

V is TRBV10-3 and J is TRBJ2-3; D might be TRBD2 (5 bases). This CDR3 has 13 residues. V was cut by 4 bases and J by 1 base, with 6 bases left in between. Germline assignment: CDR1 ENHRY and CDR2 SYGVKD. CDR3 sequence reads: CAISGGGTDTQYF. DNA for the CDR3: TGTGCCATCAGTGGGGGAGGCACAGATACGCAGTATTTT.

The genes are TRBV14 and TRBJ1-3; tentatively, D is TRBD1 (5 bases). Germline V gene data show CDR1 as SGHDN and CDR2 as FVKESK. CDR3 length: 14 amino acids. V lost 4 bases to trimming and J lost 4 bases, with 11 bases between them. This CDR3 is CASSPAGGGNTIYF. CDR3 coding DNA: TGTGCCAGCAGCCCGGCGGGGGGAGGAAACACCATATATTTT.

The chain joins TRBV29-1 to TRBJ1-2, with D hard to call. Deletions cut 7 bases from V and 3 bases from J, with 9 bases between. CDR3 length: 11 residues. Per germline, CDR1 SQVTM and CDR2 ANQGSEA. The CDR3 protein is CSGRYDYGYTF. DNA of the CDR3: TGCAGCGGCAGGTACGACTATGGCTACACCTTC.

This clone was seen just once. This sequence joins TRBV7-9 and TRBJ1-1; TRBD1 aligns across 7 bases. Germline V gene data show CDR1 as SEHNR and CDR2 as FQNEAQ (reference sequence). J was trimmed by 7 bases and V by 5 bases; bases with no gene match: 13. The CDR3 consists of 15 residues. CDR3 bases: TGTGCCAGCAGCACCCACGATTCGGACAGGAATGAAGCTTTCTTT. Protein sequence: CASSTHDSDRNEAFF.

This clone was counted between two and nine times. This chain connects TRBV19 to TRBJ1-1; D not certain. This CDR3 region has 14 residues. In germline, CDR1 is LNHDA, CDR2 SQIVND (reference sequence). V lost 9 bases and J lost 5, with 19 bases in between. In nucleotides, the CDR3 is TGTGCCAGCTCCCGGGAGGTAGGGAGAACTGAAGCTTTCTTT. This sequence encodes CASSREVGRTEAFF.

This chain links TRBV5-7 with TRBJ2-7; 8 bases agree with TRBD1. TRBV5-7 is noted as an ORF with a role that remains uncertain. The CDR3 loop spans 12 amino acids. Trimming cost V 6 bases and J 9 bases; bases outside gene matches: 8. CDR3 DNA sequence: TGTGCCAGCATCCGGGACAGGCGCGGGCAGTACTTC. It translates to CASIRDRRGQYF.

The chain recombines TRBV27 with TRBJ1-1, with D unresolved. Trimming took off 6 bases at V and 5 bases at J, with 16 bases between the two ends. This CDR3 has 14 residues. Per the germline V gene, CDR1 is MNHEY and CDR2 is SMNVEV (reference sequence). Here the CDR3 reads CASRRHGEGTEAFF. The CDR3, as DNA: TGTGCCAGCAGGCGCCACGGGGAAGGGACTGAAGCTTTCTTT.